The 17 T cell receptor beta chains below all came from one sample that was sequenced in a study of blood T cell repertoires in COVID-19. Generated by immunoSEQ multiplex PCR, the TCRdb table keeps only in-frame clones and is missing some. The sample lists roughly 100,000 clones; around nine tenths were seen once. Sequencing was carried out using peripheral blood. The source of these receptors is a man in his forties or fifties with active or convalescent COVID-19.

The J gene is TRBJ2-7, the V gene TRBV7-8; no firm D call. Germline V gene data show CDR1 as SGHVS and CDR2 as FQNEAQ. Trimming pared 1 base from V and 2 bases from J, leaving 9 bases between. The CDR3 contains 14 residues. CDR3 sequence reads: CASSLVVSTYEQYF. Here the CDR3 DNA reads TGTGCCAGCAGCTTAGTTGTCAGTACCTACGAGCAGTACTTC.

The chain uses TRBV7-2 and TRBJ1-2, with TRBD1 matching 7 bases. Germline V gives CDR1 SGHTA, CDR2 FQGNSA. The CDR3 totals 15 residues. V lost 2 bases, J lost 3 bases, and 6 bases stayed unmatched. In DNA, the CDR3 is TGTGCCAGCAGCTTAAGTGGACAGGAGTACTATGGCTACACCTTC. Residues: CASSLSGQEYYGYTF. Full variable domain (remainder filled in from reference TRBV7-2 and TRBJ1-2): GAGVSQSPSNKVTEKGKDVELRCDPISGHTALYWYRQSLGQGLEFLIYFQGNSAPDKSGLPSDRFSAERTGGSVSTLTIQRTQQEDSAVYLCASSLSGQEYYGYTFGSGTRLTVV.

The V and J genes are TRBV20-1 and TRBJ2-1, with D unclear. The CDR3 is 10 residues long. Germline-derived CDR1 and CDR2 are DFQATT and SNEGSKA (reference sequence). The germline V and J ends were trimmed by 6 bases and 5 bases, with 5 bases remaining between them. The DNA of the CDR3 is TGCAGTGCCCGGGACAATGAGCAGTTCTTC. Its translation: CSARDNEQFF.

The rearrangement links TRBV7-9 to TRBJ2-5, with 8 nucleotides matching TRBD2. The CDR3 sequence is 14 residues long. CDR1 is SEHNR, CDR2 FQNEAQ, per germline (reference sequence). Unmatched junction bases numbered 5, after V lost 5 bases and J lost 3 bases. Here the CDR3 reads CASSLTSEEETQYF. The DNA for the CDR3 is TGTGCCAGCAGCCTGACTAGCGAAGAAGAGACCCAGTACTTC.

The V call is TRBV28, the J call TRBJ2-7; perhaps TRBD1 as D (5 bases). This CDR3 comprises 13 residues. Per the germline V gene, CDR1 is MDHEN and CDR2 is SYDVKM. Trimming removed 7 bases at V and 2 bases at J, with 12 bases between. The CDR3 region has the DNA TGTGCCAGCATAGGAACAGGTACCTACGAGCAGTACTTC. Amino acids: CASIGTGTYEQYF.

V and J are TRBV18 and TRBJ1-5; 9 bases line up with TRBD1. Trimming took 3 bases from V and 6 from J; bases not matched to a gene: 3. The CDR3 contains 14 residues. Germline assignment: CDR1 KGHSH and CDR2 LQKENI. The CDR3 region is CASSPGQGGQPQHF. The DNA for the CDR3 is TGTGCCAGCTCACCGGGACAGGGAGGTCAGCCCCAGCATTTT.

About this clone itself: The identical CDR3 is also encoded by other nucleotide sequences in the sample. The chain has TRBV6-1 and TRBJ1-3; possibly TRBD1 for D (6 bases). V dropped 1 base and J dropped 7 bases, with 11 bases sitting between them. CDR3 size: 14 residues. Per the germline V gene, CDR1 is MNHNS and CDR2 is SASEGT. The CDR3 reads CASSEGTGRNTIYF. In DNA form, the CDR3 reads TGTGCCAGCAGTGAAGGAACAGGGCGTAACACCATATATTTT.

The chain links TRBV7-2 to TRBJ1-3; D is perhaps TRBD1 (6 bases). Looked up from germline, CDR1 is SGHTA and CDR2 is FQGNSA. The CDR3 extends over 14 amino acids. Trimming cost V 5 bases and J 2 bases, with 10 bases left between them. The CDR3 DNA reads TGTGCCAGCAGCCCACAGGGTACTGGAAACACCATATATTTT. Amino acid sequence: CASSPQGTGNTIYF. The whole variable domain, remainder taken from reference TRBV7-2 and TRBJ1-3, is GAGVSQSPSNKVTEKGKDVELRCDPISGHTALYWYRQSLGQGLEFLIYFQGNSAPDKSGLPSDRFSAERTGGSVSTLTIQRTQQEDSAVYLCASSPQGTGNTIYFGEGSWLTVV.

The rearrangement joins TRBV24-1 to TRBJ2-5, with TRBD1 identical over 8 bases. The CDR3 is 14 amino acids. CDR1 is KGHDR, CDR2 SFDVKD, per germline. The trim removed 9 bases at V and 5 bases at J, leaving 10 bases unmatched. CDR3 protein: CATGGQGARETQYF. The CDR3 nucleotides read TGTGCCACCGGCGGGCAGGGGGCAAGGGAGACCCAGTACTTC.

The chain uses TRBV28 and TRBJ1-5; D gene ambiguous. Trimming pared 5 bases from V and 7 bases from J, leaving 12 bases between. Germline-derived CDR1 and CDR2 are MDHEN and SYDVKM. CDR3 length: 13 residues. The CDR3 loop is CASSAEGGQPQHF. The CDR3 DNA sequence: TGTGCCAGCAGTGCGGAAGGAGGGCAGCCCCAGCATTTT.

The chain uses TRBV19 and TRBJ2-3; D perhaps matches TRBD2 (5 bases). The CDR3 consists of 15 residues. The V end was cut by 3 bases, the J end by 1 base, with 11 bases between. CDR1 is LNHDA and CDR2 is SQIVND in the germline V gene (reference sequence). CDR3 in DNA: TGTGCCAGTAGTATCGGTAGCGCGGGCACAGATACGCAGTATTTT. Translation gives CASSIGSAGTDTQYF.

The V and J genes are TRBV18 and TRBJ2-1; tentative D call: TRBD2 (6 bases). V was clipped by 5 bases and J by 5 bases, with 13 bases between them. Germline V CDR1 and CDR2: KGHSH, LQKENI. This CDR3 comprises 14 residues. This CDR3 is CASSFPGLNNEQFF. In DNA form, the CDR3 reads TGTGCCAGCTCATTTCCGGGACTTAACAATGAGCAGTTCTTC.

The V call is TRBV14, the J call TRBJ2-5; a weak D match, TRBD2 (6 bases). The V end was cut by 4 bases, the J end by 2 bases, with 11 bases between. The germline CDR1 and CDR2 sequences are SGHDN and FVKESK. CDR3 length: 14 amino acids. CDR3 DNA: TGTGCCAGCAGCCGAGGACTACTACAAGAGACCCAGTACTTC. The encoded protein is CASSRGLLQETQYF.

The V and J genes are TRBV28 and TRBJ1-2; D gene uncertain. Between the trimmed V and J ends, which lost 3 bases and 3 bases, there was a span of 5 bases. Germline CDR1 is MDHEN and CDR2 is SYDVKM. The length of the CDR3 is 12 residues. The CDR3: CASSLAHYGYTF. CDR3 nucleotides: TGTGCCAGCAGTTTGGCACACTATGGCTACACCTTC.

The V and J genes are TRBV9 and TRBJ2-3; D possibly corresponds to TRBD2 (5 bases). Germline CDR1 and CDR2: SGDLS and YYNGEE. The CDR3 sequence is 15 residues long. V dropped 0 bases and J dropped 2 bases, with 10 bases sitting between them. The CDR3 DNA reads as TGTGCCAGCAGCGTAGGTCAGAGGGCCACAGATACGCAGTATTTT. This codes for CASSVGQRATDTQYF. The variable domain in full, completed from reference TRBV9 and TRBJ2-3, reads DSGVTQTPKHLITATGQRVTLRCSPRSGDLSVYWYQQSLDQGLQFLIQYYNGEERAKGNILERFSAQQFPDLHSELNLSSLELGDSALYFCASSVGQRATDTQYFGPGTRLTVL.

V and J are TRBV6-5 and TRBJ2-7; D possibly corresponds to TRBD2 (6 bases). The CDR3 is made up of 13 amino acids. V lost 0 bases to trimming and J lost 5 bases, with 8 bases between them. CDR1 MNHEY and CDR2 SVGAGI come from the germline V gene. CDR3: CASSYSRGHEQYV. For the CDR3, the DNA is TGTGCCAGCAGTTACTCGCGGGGACACGAGCAGTACGTC.

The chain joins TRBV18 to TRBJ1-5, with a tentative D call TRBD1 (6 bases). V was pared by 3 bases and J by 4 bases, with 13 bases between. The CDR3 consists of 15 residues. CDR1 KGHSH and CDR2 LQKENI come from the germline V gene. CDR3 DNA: TGTGCCAGCTCACCCAGCAGGGGTGGAAATCAGCCCCAGCATTTT. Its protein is CASSPSRGGNQPQHF.